Presented here are 8 T cell receptor beta chains from one specimen sequenced in a study of technical replicates of blood from a handful of donors. TCRdb's copy holds only in-frame clones and misses some; the assay was immunoSEQ multiplex PCR. The repertoire holds about 88,000 clones, with 85% to 95% as singletons. What was sequenced was T cells isolated from PBMCs. Receptors originate from a human donor in good health.

V is TRBV11-3 and J is TRBJ1-1; D possibly corresponds to TRBD1 (5 bases). The V end was cut by 3 bases, the J end by 5 bases, with 7 bases between. There are 12 residues in the CDR3. Germline-derived CDR1 and CDR2 are SGHNT and YENEEA. The CDR3 loop is CASSFRDTEAFF. Written as DNA, the CDR3 is TGTGCCAGCAGCTTCAGGGATACTGAAGCTTTCTTT.

The chain combines TRBV7-2 with TRBJ1-1, with 11 nucleotides matching TRBD1. V lost 6 bases, J lost 1 base, and 13 bases stayed unmatched. CDR1 and CDR2 (germline): SGHTA, FQGNSA. This CDR3 region has 18 residues. In nucleotides, the CDR3 is TGTGCCAGCAGTCTCCGTTGGACAGGGGGCACCCCGAACACTGAAGCTTTCTTT. Translating gives CASSLRWTGGTPNTEAFF. The complete variable domain, with remaining parts taken from reference TRBV7-2 and TRBJ1-1, reads GAGVSQSPSNKVTEKGKDVELRCDPISGHTALYWYRQSLGQGLEFLIYFQGNSAPDKSGLPSDRFSAERTGGSVSTLTIQRTQQEDSAVYLCASSLRWTGGTPNTEAFFGQGTRLTVV.

This clone has only one observation. The CDR3 sequence: CASSQTSRDTQYF. The CDR3 DNA follows: TGTGCCAGTAGTCAAACCAGTCGAGATACGCAGTATTTT. The V and J genes are TRBV19 and TRBJ2-3, with D unresolved. The CDR3 is 13 residues long. V was pared by 5 bases and J by 5 bases, with 11 bases between. In germline, CDR1 is LNHDA, CDR2 SQIVND (reference sequence).

V is TRBV11-3 and J is TRBJ2-7; D call uncertain. This CDR3 comprises 14 residues. CDR1 SGHNT and CDR2 YENEEA come from the germline V gene. Trimming stripped 0 bases from V and 4 bases from J, with 10 bases between. The CDR3 bases are TGTGCCAGCAGCTTAGATGGGCCCGGATACGAGCAGTACTTC. This encodes CASSLDGPGYEQYF.

The chain couples TRBV27 to TRBJ1-1, with a possible D match to TRBD1 (5 bases). Per the germline V gene, CDR1 is MNHEY and CDR2 is SMNVEV (reference sequence). This CDR3 comprises 15 residues. Trimming left V 1 base short and J 2 bases short, with 11 bases between. CDR3 amino acids: CASSLLRGGNTEAFF. The CDR3 DNA reads as TGTGCCAGCAGTTTATTGCGGGGGGGAAACACTGAAGCTTTCTTT.

The chain recombines TRBV19 with TRBJ1-6; possible D gene TRBD1, 5 bases. Trimming stripped 1 base from V and 10 bases from J, with 14 bases between. CDR3 length: 15 amino acids. CDR1 and CDR2 (germline): LNHDA, SQIVND (reference sequence). CDR3 sequence reads: CASSIVWQGGSPLHF. The CDR3 nucleotides read TGTGCCAGTAGTATAGTTTGGCAGGGAGGCTCACCCCTCCACTTT.

V gene TRBV7-2 combines with J gene TRBJ2-1; maybe TRBD1 (5 bases). Trimming cost V 2 bases and J 8 bases, with 10 bases left between them. The germline CDR1 and CDR2 sequences are SGHTA and FQGNSA. CDR3 length: 13 residues. The CDR3 protein is CASSLFGADEQFF. DNA of the CDR3: TGTGCCAGCAGCTTATTTGGGGCGGATGAGCAGTTCTTC.

The chain couples TRBV4-1 to TRBJ2-1; D uncertain. The CDR3 runs to 16 residues. The V gene lost 5 bases and the J gene lost 0 bases, with 14 bases spanning the gap. Germline V gene sequence: CDR1 MGHRA, CDR2 YSYEKL. The CDR3 DNA reads TGCGCCAGCAGCGGCCGCCCCCCCCGCTCCTACAATGAGCAGTTCTTC. Translated, it gives CASSGRPPRSYNEQFF.